This TCR beta chain was captured in a study of blood T cells in healthy people across ages. The junction had 5 bases not matched to a gene; V was cut back by 4 bases and J by 1 base. Germline V gene sequence: CDR1 LGHNA, CDR2 YSLEER. The CDR3 is made up of 16 amino acids. Comments on this clonotype: The antigen remains unidentified.

With a J-beta primer mix and a sample-barcoded 5' primer, a second PCR ran 7 to 11 cycles. Tagging of each cDNA molecule was performed by a template-switch adaptor with 12 random nucleotides. MiXCR, run by TCRdb on the 5' RACE reads, gives a single entry per CDR3 protein. The sample lists about 640,000 distinct CDR3 sequences; 35% to 50% were seen once. Caucasian, healthy and from Russia, the donors were aged between about 6 and 90. The study's findings and limits: Per million T cells, the diversity of TCR beta decreased roughly linearly as age advanced. Comparison with aged donors showed that long-lived donors had more naive CD4+ cells and higher diversity.

The sequenced sample was blood. This rearrangement joins TRBV4-3 to TRBJ2-3; 10 nucleotides line up with TRBD1. The clonotype was recovered from an elderly man in good health. The CDR3 DNA reads as TGCGCCAGCAGCCCCCACGGGACAGGGGGCACAGATACGCAGTATTTT. Translated, it gives CASSPHGTGGTDTQYF.